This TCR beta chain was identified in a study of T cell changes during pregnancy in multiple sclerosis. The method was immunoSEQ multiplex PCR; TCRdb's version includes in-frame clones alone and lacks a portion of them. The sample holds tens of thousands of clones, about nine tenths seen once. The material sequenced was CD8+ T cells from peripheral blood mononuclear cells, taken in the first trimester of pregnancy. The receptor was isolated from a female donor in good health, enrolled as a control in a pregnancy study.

CDR3 DNA: TGTGCCAGTAGTATAGAAACTAGCGGGGGCACAGATACGCAGTATTTT. It translates to CASSIETSGGTDTQYF. The chain has TRBV19 and TRBJ2-3; TRBD2 matches at 10 bases. J lost 1 base, V lost 0 bases, and 1 base had no gene match. In germline, CDR1 is LNHDA, CDR2 SQIVND (reference sequence). This CDR3 spans 16 amino acids. Drawing the rest from reference TRBV19 and TRBJ2-3, the complete variable domain is DGGITQSPKYLFRKEGQNVTLSCEQNLNHDAMYWYRQDPGQGLRLIYYSQIVNDFQKGDIAEGYSVSREKKESFPLTVTSAQKNPTAFYLCASSIETSGGTDTQYFGPGTRLTVL.